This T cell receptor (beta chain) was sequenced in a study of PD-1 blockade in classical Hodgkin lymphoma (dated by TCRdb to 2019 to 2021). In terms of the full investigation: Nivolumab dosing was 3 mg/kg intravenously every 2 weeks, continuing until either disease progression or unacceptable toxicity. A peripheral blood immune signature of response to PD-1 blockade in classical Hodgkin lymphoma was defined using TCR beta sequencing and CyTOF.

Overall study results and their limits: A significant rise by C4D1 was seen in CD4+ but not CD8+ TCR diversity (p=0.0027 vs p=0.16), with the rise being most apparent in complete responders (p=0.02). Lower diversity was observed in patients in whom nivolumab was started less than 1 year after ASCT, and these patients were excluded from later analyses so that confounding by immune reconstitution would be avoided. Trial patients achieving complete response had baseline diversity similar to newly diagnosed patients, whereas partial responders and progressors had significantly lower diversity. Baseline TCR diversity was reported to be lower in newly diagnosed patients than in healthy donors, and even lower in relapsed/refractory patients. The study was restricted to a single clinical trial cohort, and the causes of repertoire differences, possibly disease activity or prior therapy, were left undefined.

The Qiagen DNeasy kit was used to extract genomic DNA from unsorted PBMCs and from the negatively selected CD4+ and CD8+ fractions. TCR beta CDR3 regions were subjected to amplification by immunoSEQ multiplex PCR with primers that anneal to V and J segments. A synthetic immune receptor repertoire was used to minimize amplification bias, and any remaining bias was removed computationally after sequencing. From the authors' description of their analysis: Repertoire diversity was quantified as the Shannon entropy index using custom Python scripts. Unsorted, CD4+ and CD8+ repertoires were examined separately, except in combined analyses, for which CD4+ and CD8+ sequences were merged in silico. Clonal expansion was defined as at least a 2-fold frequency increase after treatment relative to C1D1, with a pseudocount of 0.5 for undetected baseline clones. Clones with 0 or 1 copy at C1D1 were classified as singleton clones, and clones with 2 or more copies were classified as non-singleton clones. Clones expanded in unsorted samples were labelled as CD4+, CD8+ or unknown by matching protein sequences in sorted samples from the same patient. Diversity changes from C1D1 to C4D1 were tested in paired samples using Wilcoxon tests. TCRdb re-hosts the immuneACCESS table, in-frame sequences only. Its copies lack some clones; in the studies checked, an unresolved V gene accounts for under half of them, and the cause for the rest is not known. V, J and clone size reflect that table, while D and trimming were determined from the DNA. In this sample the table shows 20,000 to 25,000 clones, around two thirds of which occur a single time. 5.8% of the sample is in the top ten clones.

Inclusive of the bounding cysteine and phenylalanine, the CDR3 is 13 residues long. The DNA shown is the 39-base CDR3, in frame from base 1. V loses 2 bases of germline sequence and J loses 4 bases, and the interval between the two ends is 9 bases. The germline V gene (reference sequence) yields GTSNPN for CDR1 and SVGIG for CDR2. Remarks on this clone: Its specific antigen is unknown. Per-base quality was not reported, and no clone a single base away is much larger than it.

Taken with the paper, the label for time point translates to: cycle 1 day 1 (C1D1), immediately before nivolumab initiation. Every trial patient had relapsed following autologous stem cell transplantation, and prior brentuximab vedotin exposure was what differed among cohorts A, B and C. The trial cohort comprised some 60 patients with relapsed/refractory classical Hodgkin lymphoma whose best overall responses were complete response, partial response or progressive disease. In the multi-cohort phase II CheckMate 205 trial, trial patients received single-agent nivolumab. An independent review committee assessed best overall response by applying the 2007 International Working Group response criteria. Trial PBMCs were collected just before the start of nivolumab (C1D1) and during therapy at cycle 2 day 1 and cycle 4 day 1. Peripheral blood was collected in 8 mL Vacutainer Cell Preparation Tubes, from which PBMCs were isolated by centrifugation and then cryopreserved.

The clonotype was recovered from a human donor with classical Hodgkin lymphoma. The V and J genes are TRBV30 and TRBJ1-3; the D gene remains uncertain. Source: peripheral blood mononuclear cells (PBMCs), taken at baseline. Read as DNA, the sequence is TGTGCCTGGAGTACCGACTTGGGAAACACCATATATTTT. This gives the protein CAWSTDLGNTIYF. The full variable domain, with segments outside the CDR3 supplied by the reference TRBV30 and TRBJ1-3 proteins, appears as SQTIHQWPATLVQPVGSPLSLECTVEGTSNPNLYWYRQAAGRGLQLLFYSVGIGQISSEVPQNLSASRPQDRQFILSSKKLLLSDSGFYLCAWSTDLGNTIYFGEGSWLTVV.